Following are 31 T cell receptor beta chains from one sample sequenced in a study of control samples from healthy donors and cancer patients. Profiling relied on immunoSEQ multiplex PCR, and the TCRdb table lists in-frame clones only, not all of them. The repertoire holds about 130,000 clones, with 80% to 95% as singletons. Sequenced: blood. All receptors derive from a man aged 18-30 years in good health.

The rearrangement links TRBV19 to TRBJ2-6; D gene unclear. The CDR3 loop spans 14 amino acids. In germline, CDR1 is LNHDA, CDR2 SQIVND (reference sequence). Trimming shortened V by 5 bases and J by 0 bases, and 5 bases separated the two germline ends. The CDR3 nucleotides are TGTGCCAGTAGTCCCCGCTCTGGGGCCAACGTCCTGACTTTC. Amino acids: CASSPRSGANVLTF.

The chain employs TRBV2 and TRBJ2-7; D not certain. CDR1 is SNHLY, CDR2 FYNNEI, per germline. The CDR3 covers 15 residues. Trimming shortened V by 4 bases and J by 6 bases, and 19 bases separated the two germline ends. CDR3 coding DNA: TGTGCCAGCAGTGTTGTCCCCCCTAACTTGGGCGAGCAGTACTTC. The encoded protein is CASSVVPPNLGEQYF.

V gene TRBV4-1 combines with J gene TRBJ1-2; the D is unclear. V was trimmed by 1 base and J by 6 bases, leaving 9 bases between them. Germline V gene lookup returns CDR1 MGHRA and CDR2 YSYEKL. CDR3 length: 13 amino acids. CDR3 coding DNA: TGCGCCAGCAGCCAAGGCGGTTGGAATGGCTACACCTTC. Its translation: CASSQGGWNGYTF.

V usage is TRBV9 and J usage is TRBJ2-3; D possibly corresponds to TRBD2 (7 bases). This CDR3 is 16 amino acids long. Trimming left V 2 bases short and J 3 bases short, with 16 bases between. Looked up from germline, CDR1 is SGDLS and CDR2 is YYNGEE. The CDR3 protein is CASSVGGGSGTDTQYF. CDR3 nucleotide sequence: TGTGCCAGCAGCGTTGGGGGGGGCAGTGGGACAGATACGCAGTATTTT.

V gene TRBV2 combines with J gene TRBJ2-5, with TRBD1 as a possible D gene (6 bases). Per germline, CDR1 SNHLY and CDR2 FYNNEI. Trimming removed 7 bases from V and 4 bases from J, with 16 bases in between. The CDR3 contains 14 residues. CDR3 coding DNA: TGTGCCAGCACTATTTTGGGGGCCGGAGAGACCCAGTACTTC. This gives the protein CASTILGAGETQYF.

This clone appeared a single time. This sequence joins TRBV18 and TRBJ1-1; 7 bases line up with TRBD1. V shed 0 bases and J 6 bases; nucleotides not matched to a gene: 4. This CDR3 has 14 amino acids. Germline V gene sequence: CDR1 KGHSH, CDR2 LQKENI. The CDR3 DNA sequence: TGTGCCAGCTCACCACCCGACAGGGTGTCTGAAGCTTTCTTT. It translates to CASSPPDRVSEAFF.

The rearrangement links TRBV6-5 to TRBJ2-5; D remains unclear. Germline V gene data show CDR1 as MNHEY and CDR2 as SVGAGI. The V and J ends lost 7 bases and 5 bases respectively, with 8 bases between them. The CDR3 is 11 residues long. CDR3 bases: TGTGCCAGCACCCAAAAGGAGACCCAGTACTTC. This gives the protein CASTQKETQYF.

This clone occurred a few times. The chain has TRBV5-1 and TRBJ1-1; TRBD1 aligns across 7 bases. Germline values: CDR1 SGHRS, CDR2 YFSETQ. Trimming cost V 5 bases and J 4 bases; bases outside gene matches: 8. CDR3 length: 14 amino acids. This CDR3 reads CASRLRDSITEAFF. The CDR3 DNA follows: TGCGCCAGCAGGCTCCGGGACAGCATCACTGAAGCTTTCTTT. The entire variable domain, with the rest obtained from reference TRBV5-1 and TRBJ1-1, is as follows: KAGVTQTPRYLIKTRGQQVTLSCSPISGHRSVSWYQQTPGQGLQFLFEYFSETQRNKGNFPGRFSGRQFSNSRSEMNVSTLELGDSALYLCASRLRDSITEAFFGQGTRLTVV.

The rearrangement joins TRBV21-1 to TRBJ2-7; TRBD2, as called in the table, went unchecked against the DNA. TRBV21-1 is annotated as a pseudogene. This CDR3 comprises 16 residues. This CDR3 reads CASSKVRVGLTYEQYF. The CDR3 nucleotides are TGTGCCAGCAGCAAAGTCAGAGTCGGGTTAACCTACGAGCAGTACTTC.

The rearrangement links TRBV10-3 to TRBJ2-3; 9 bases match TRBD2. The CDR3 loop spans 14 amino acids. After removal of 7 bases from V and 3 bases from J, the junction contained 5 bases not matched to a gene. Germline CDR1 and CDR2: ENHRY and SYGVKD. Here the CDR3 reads CAITSGEITDTQYF. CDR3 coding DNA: TGTGCCATCACTAGCGGGGAGATAACAGATACGCAGTATTTT.

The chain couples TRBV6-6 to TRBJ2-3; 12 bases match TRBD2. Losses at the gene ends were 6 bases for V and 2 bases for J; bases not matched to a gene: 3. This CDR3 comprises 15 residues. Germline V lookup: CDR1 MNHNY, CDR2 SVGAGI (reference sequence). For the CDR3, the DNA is TGTGCCAGCAGAAGACTAGCGGGGGCCACAGATACGCAGTATTTT. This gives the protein CASRRLAGATDTQYF.

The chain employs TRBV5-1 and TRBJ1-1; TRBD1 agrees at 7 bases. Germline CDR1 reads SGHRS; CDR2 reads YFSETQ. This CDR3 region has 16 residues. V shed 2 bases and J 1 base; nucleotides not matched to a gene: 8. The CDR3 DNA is TGCGCCAGCAGCTTCCCGCAGGGGGGTGGGAACACTGAAGCTTTCTTT. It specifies CASSFPQGGGNTEAFF.

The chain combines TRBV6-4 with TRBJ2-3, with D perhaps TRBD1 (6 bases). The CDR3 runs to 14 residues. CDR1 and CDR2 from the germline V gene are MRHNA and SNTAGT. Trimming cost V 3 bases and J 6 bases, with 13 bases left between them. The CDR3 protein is CASSEEGGSDTQYF. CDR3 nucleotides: TGTGCCAGCAGTGAGGAAGGGGGATCGGATACGCAGTATTTT.

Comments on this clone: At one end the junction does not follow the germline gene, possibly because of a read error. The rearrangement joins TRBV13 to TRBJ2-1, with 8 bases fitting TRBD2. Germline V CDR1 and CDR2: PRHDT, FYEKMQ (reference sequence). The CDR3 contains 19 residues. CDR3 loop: CASSSGTSVGISSYNGQFF. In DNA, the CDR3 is TGTGCCAGCAGCTCCGGGACTAGTGTTGGGATAAGCTCCTACAATGGGCAGTTCTTC.

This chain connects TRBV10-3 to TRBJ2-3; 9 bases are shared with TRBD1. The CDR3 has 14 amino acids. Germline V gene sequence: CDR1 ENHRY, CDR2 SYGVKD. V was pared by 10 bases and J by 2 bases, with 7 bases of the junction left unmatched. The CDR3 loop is CATSTGGTTDTQYF. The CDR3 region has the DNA TGTGCCACCTCGACAGGGGGGACCACAGATACGCAGTATTTT.

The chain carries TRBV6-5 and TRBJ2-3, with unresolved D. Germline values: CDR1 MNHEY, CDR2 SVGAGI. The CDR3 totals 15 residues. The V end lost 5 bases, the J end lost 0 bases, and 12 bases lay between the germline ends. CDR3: CASSRDTASTDTQYF. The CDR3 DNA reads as TGTGCCAGCAGTAGAGATACAGCTAGCACAGATACGCAGTATTTT.

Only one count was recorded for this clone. CDR3 sequence: CASSLTGTGYRNTEAFF. The CDR3 region has the DNA TGCGCCAGCAGCTTAACCGGGACAGGGTATAGGAACACTGAAGCTTTCTTT. J is TRBJ1-1 and V is TRBV5-1; TRBD1 aligns across 9 bases. Germline values: CDR1 SGHRS, CDR2 YFSETQ. The CDR3 extends over 17 amino acids. The V gene end was trimmed by 2 bases and the J gene end by 1 base; junction bases not matched to a gene: 9.

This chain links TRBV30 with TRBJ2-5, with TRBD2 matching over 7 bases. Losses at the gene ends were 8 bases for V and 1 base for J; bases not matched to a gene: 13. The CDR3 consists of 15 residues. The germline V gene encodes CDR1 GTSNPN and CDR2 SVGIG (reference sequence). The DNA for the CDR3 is TGTGCCGGAGGGCCGGGGGGAACCTTCCAAGAGACCCAGTACTTC. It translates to CAGGPGGTFQETQYF.

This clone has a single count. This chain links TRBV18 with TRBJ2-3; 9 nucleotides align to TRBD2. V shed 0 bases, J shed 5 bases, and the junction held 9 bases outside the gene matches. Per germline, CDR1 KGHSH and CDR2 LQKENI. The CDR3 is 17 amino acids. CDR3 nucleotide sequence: TGTGCCAGCTCACCACCGGAGGCGGGGGGGCGGAGAGATACGCAGTATTTT. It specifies CASSPPEAGGRRDTQYF.

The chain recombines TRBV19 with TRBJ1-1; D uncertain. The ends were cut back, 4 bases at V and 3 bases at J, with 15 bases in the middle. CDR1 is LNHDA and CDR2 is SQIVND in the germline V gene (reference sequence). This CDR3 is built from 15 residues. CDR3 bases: TGTGCCAGTAGTAGGACGGGGAAGGGTGACACTGAAGCTTTCTTT. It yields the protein CASSRTGKGDTEAFF.

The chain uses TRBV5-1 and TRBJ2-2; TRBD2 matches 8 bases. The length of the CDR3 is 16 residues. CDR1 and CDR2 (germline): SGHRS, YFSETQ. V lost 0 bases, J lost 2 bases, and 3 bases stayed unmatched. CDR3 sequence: CASSLAGGVNTGELFF. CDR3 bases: TGCGCCAGCAGCTTGGCCGGGGGGGTTAACACCGGGGAGCTGTTTTTT.

The CDR3 protein is CASTRERGSEQFF. CDR3 nucleotides: TGTGCCAGCACTCGGGAGCGGGGGAGTGAGCAGTTCTTC. The chain is built from TRBV2 and TRBJ2-1; 8 bases map to TRBD2. The CDR3 is 13 amino acids. The germline V gene has CDR1 SNHLY and CDR2 FYNNEI. After removal of 7 bases from V and 9 bases from J, the junction contained 8 bases not matched to a gene.

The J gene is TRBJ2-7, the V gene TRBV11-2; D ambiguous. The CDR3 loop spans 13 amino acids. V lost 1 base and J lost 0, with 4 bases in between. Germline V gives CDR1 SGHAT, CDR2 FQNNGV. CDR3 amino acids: CASSLGPSYEQYF. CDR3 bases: TGTGCCAGCAGCTTAGGGCCCTCCTACGAGCAGTACTTC. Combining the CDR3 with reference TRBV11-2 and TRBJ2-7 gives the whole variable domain EAGVAQSPRYKIIEKRQSVAFWCNPISGHATLYWYQQILGQGPKLLIQFQNNGVVDDSQLPKDRFSAERLKGVDSTLKIQPAKLEDSAVYLCASSLGPSYEQYFGPGTRLTVT.

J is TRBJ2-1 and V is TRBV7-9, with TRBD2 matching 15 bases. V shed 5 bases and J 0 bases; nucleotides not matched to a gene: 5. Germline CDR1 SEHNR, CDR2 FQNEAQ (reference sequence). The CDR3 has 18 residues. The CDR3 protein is CASSPGLAGGLSYNEQFF. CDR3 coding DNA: TGTGCCAGCAGCCCGGGACTAGCGGGGGGACTCTCCTACAATGAGCAGTTCTTC.

This CDR3 reads CASSSLGQRNTEAFF. DNA for the CDR3: TGTGCCAGCAGCTCCCTGGGACAGAGGAACACTGAAGCTTTCTTT. The V gene is TRBV7-3, the J gene TRBJ1-1; 7 positions agree with TRBD1. CDR3 length equals 15 residues. V shed 4 bases and J 1 base; nucleotides not matched to a gene: 6. Germline values: CDR1 SGHTA, CDR2 FQGTGA.

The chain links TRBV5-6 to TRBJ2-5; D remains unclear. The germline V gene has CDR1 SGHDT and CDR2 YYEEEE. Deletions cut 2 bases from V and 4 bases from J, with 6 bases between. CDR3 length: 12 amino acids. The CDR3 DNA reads TGTGCCAGCAGCTTATGGGGAGAGACCCAGTACTTC. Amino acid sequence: CASSLWGETQYF.

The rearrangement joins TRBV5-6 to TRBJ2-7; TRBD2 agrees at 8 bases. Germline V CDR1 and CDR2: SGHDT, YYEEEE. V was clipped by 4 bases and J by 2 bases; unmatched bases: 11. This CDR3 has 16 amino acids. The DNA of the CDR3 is TGTGCCAGCAGCCCGCTATTGCGGGGGGTACCCTACGAGCAGTACTTC. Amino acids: CASSPLLRGVPYEQYF.

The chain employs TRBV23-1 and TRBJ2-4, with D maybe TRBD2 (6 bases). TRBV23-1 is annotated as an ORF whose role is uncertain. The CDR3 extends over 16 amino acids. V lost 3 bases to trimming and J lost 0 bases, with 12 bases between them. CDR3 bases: TGCGCCAGCAGTCACCCCGGGGGTTTAGCCAAAAACATTCAGTACTTC. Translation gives CASSHPGGLAKNIQYF.

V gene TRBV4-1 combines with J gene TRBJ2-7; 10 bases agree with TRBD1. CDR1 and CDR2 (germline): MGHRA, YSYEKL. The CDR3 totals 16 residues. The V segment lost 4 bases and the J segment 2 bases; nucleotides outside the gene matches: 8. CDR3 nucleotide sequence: TGCGCCAGCAGCCGAGAAACCGGGACAGGGGCCTACGAGCAGTACTTC. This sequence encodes CASSRETGTGAYEQYF.

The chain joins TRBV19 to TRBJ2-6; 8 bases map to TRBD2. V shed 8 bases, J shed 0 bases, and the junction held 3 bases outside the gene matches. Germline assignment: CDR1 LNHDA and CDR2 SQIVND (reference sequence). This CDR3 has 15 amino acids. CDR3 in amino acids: CASPGGGSGANVLTF. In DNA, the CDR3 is TGTGCCAGTCCCGGGGGGGGCTCTGGGGCCAACGTCCTGACTTTC.

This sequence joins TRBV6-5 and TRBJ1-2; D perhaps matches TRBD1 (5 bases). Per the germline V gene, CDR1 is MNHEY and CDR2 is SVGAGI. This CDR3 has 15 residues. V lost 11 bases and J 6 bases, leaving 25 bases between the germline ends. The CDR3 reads CAAHRGGGNLNGYTF. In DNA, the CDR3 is TGTGCCGCTCACCGGGGTGGGGGGAATCTGAATGGCTACACCTTC.